This T cell receptor (beta chain) derives from a study of tumor and adjacent non-tumor tissue in lung cancer. In the study overall: Aged about 31 to 80 years, patients included fewer than 11 men and several women with stage I to III disease. Samples averaged roughly 4.4 million productive TCRbeta reads each.

The template was RNA from unsorted bulk tissue. More than 3 cm separated this lung sample from the edge of the tumor. General observations from the study: Patients with more diverse tumor TCRs had worse survival.

A note on this clonotype: The target antigen is unknown. Mismatch with germline at one junction end may stem from a read error.

Per germline, CDR1 DFQATT and CDR2 SNEGSKA (reference sequence). The CDR3 has 15 amino acids. A modified ARM-PCR protocol with three rounds of nested PCR amplified TCRbeta. Each CDR3 protein gets one entry after TCRdb re-called the multiplex PCR reads with MiXCR. The sample records some 100,000 distinct CDR3 sequences, less than 85% being singletons. This TCR derives from a man between 60 and 70 years old with small cell lung cancer. The sample taken for sequencing was distant non-tumor lung tissue. The chain has TRBV20-1 and TRBJ1-4; D is uncertain. CDR3 nucleotides: TGCAATGCTGGAGTCGGGTCCGCGGGGTACGAAAAACTGTTTTTT. Protein product: CNAGVGSAGYEKLFF.